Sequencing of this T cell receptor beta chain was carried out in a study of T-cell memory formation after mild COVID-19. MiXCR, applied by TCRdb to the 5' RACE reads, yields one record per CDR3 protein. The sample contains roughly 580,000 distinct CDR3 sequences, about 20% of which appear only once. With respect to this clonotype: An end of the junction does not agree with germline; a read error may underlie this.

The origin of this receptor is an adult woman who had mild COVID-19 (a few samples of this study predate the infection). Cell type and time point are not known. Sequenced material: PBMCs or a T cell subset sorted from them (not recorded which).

The CDR3 protein is CARSLGGPDRRNYGYTF. The CDR3 region has the DNA TGCGCCAGGAGCTTGGGGGGCCCGGACAGGAGGAACTATGGCTACACCTTC. The chain employs TRBV5-1 and TRBJ1-2; TRBD1 matches at 7 bases. CDR3 size: 17 residues. Per the germline V gene, CDR1 is SGHRS and CDR2 is YFSETQ.